This TCR beta chain comes out of a study of blood T cell repertoires in COVID-19. The table came from immunoSEQ multiplex PCR; TCRdb's copy has only in-frame clones and leaves some out. The sample has roughly 330,000 clones; approximately 88% are singletons. The sequenced sample consisted of PBMCs or T cells enriched from blood (not recorded which). The sequence came from a young man who had recovered from COVID-19.

The CDR3 DNA reads as TGTGCCAGTTCAGGGGGGTATACTGAAGCTTTCTTT. It encodes CASSGGYTEAFF. The chain uses TRBV2 and TRBJ1-1; the match to TRBD1 covers 7 bases. V lost 9 bases to trimming and J lost 5 bases; unmatched junction nucleotides: 6. The CDR3 is 12 residues long. Germline V gives CDR1 SNHLY, CDR2 FYNNEI.